The clone carrying this T cell receptor beta chain is a singleton in its sample. The source of the sample is a study of shared clonotypes between healthy human individuals. Assay: immunoSEQ multiplex PCR; the TCRdb copy retains only in-frame clones and omits some. The sample lists roughly 2.6 million clones; around nine tenths were seen once. This CDR3 contains 14 residues. Trimming shortened V by 0 bases and J by 7 bases, and 9 bases separated the two germline ends. Looked up from germline, CDR1 is KGHSH and CDR2 is LQKENI. This TCR was recovered from a man aged 18 to 35 in good health. The chain carries TRBV18 and TRBJ1-4; no definite D call. Sequencing was performed on naive CD4+ T cells sorted from blood. Subset noted: CD45RA+ positively selected. CDR3 region: CASSPPVGSEKLFF. The CDR3 DNA follows: TGTGCCAGCTCACCACCGGTGGGAAGTGAAAAACTGTTTTTT. Full variable domain (outside the CDR3, taken from reference TRBV18 and TRBJ1-4): NAGVMQNPRHLVRRRGQEARLRCSPMKGHSHVYWYRQLPEEGLKFMVYLQKENIIDESGMPKERFSAEFPKEGPSILRIQQVVRGDSAAYFCASSPPVGSEKLFFGSGTQLSVL.